The T cell receptor beta chain described here comes from a study of blood T cell repertoires in COVID-19 (TCRdb year 2020). Regarding the study in general: Samples covering the acute and convalescent phases of COVID-19 were provided by collaborators in the United States, Italy and Spain. The dataset comprised deeply sampled blood TCRbeta repertoires from subjects exposed to, actively infected with, or recovered from COVID-19. Nearly every sample came with metadata listing a de-identified subject ID, COVID-19 status, age in years and sex. The material from the prospective study consisted of cDNA or gDNA derived from T cells, B-cell-depleted T cells, or PBMCs. Where HLA class I and class II types were available, the types were taken from metadata supplied by the sample provider, not from assay-based typing. The repertoires were released in a freely available public database meant as a resource for research on the immune response to SARS-CoV-2. Samples were obtained from the ongoing ImmuneRACE study (first 160 participants) and from 1,254 subjects provided by 6 global collaborators. The research as a whole found: The amount of clinical and demographic metadata varied by source and participant and was provided uncurated.

As for this clone: Its recognized antigen is unknown. The input lacks base qualities; no much larger clone sits a single base away.

Participants in the prospective study were enrolled through a virtual design, were aged roughly 18 to 100 years, and lived in fewer than 30 United States geographic areas. Cohort assignment in the prospective study relied on participant-reported clinical history from a screening survey and a study questionnaire. Mobile phlebotomists in the prospective study collected whole blood, serum and a nasopharyngeal or oropharyngeal swab from every participant. Participants in the prospective study had the option to provide additional blood draws and questionnaires over a roughly two-month period. Before DNA extraction, prospective study blood samples were shipped either frozen or at room temperature. Looking up the germline V gene yields CDR1 SGHVS and CDR2 FNYEAQ. The CDR3 measures 15 amino acids from cysteine to phenylalanine. Only the CDR3 DNA is retained, 45 bases long and in frame from the first base. At the junction V is shortened by 3 bases and J by 2 bases; bases outside the gene matches: 4.

TCRbeta CDR3 regions were amplified from genomic DNA by means of the immunoSEQ Assay, a bias-controlled multiplex PCR. For the original study's pipeline: The number of nucleated cells in each sample was estimated by amplification of reference gene primers within the assay. To quantify the absolute abundance of each unique TCRbeta CDR3 rearrangement, sequence reads were collapsed and filtered. For each sample, productive Simpson clonality was calculated by taking the square root of Simpson's diversity index across productive rearrangements. The clones in this table, taken by TCRdb from immuneACCESS, are in-frame only. Not every clone is retained; where verified, under half of the shortfall comes from an unresolved V gene, and the cause of the rest is unknown. V, J and clone size reflect that table, while D and trimming were determined from the DNA. The sample contains 40,000 to 55,000 clones, 70% to 80% of them found a single time. The leading ten clones occupy around 5.4% of the sample.

Recombination linked TRBV7-6 to TRBJ2-7; 10 junctional bases match TRBD1. Sequenced sample: PBMCs or T cells enriched from blood (not recorded which). The receptor was derived from a woman between 50 and 59 years old with acute COVID-19. The CDR3: CASSLVGQGTYEQYF. The sequenced DNA is TGTGCCAGCAGCTTGGTGGGACAGGGGACCTACGAGCAGTACTTC.